A selection of T cell receptor beta chains follows, all from one sample in a study of CD4 T cells in relation to SARS-CoV-2 and coronaviruses. The method was immunoSEQ multiplex PCR; TCRdb's version includes in-frame clones alone and lacks a portion of them. The sample contains approximately 31,000 clones, about 76% of which appear only once. These receptors' targets are unknown. The sample consisted of memory CD4+ T cells from PBMCs, cultured in vitro. Every receptor here comes from an adult with COVID-19. Each CDR3 is given with its conserved first and last residue. The D gene is left open where the match is weak. Not every row has a clone size; where given, it reads once, few, many or a size class.

TGTGCCAGCAGCCGGGATGGGGCTGGGGGAGAGACCCAGTACTTC	CASSRDGAGGETQYF	TRBV6-5	-	TRBJ2-5	-
TGTGCCAGCTCACTCCTGACTAGCGGGAGGATCAATGAGCAGTTCTTC	CASSLLTSGRINEQFF	TRBV18	-	TRBJ2-1	TRBD2
TGTGCCAGTAGTTCACCTATAGCGGGAGGGGCAGATACGCAGTATTTT	CASSSPIAGGADTQYF	TRBV19	-	TRBJ2-3	TRBD2
TGCGCCAGCAGCCAAGCCGGAGCAGGCTCTGGGGCCAACGTCCTGACTTTC	CASSQAGAGSGANVLTF	TRBV4-3	-	TRBJ2-6	-
TGTGCCAGCTCACCACGGGGCGCGAACACCGGGGAGCTGTTTTTT	CASSPRGANTGELFF	TRBV18	few	TRBJ2-2	-
TGTGCCAGCTCACCAGATAGAACTAATGAAAAACTGTTTTTT	CASSPDRTNEKLFF	TRBV18	-	TRBJ1-4	-
TGTGCCAGCAGTTTTAGGCAGGGTAGGAGTTTGTCTGGAAACACCATATATTTT	CASSFRQGRSLSGNTIYF	TRBV28	few	TRBJ1-3	-
TGTGCCAGCAGCCTGGAGAGATACGAGCAGTACTTC	CASSLERYEQYF	TRBV5-4	-	TRBJ2-7	-
TGTGCCATCAGTGACCCCCATACCCCGGAGACCCAGTACTTC	CAISDPHTPETQYF	TRBV10-3	-	TRBJ2-5	-
TGTGCCAGCAGCCTAGACTACCGGCAAAACAATGAGCAGTTCTTC	CASSLDYRQNNEQFF	TRBV2	-	TRBJ2-1	-
TGTGCCAGCGTTTCACCGGGAGGGCCATCCGGGGAGCTGTTTTTT	CASVSPGGPSGELFF	TRBV6-5	-	TRBJ2-2	TRBD2
TGTGCCAGCAGTACTACCGGGACAGGGGCCACTGAAGCTTTCTTT	CASSTTGTGATEAFF	TRBV6-6	-	TRBJ1-1	TRBD1
TGTGCCAGTAGTAGAAGATGGACTAGCGGTTTCACAGATACGCAGTATTTT	CASSRRWTSGFTDTQYF	TRBV19	-	TRBJ2-3	TRBD2
TGTGCCAGCAGCAAATCCGGACTCCAGAACACCGGGGAGCTGTTTTTT	CASSKSGLQNTGELFF	TRBV2	-	TRBJ2-2	-
TGCGCCAGCAGCCCCCCAGGGGACTATGGCTACACCTTC	CASSPPGDYGYTF	TRBV5-1	-	TRBJ1-2	-
TGTGCCAGCAGGGACCCGGACCTGGCGGAAAAACTGTTTTTT	CASRDPDLAEKLFF	TRBV28	-	TRBJ1-4	-
TGTGCCAGTAGCATCTACGGGACAGGGGGCAATCAGCCCCAGCATTTT	CASSIYGTGGNQPQHF	TRBV19	-	TRBJ1-5	TRBD1
TGTGCCAGCAGTGAGCCGGACAGGGTGTCTGGCTACACCTTC	CASSEPDRVSGYTF	TRBV6-1	-	TRBJ1-2	TRBD1
TGTGCCAGCAGTGAAGTTCGCCGCGGGAACTACAATGAGCAGTTCTTC	CASSEVRRGNYNEQFF	TRBV6-1	few	TRBJ2-1	-
TGTGCCAGCAGCCAAGGATCGGCGGCCCGTTCCTACGAGCAGTACTTC	CASSQGSAARSYEQYF	TRBV4-2	few	TRBJ2-7	-
TGTGCCAGCAGTTTTGGTCAGGGTCATAGGTCTGGGGCCAACGTCCTGACTTTC	CASSFGQGHRSGANVLTF	TRBV27	-	TRBJ2-6	-
TGTGCCAGCAGTTTACCAAATAGCAATCAGCCCCAGCATTTT	CASSLPNSNQPQHF	TRBV28	few	TRBJ1-5	-
TGTGCCAGCAGCTTGGGGTGGGGACAGGGTGGGGCAGATACGCAGTATTTT	CASSLGWGQGGADTQYF	TRBV5-5	-	TRBJ2-3	TRBD1
TGTGCCAGTACCCCGGGGACTGCTAAAGGCTCCTACGAGCAGTACTTC	CASTPGTAKGSYEQYF	TRBV19	few	TRBJ2-7	-
TGCGCCAGCAGCTTGGGTCCTTCGGGGGGTTCTCCCTACGAGCAGTACTTC	CASSLGPSGGSPYEQYF	TRBV5-1	-	TRBJ2-7	TRBD2
TGTGCCATCAGTGATAGTCTCGACGAGACCCAGTACTTC	CAISDSLDETQYF	TRBV10-3	-	TRBJ2-5	-
TGCAGCGTTGGCGATTACTCCTACAATGAGCAGTTCTTC	CSVGDYSYNEQFF	TRBV29-1	-	TRBJ2-1	-
TGTGCCAGCAGGGTAAGCGGGACGATGTACGAGCAGTACTTC	CASRVSGTMYEQYF	TRBV6-6	-	TRBJ2-7	TRBD2
TGTGCCAGCAGCTTATTTGGCGGGAGCACAGATACGCAGTATTTT	CASSLFGGSTDTQYF	TRBV11-2	-	TRBJ2-3	-
TGCGCCAGCAGCTTGGATGTGGATACGCAGTATTTT	CASSLDVDTQYF	TRBV5-1	-	TRBJ2-3	-
TGTGCCAGCAGTGACAGGCCTAATGAAAAACTGTTTTTT	CASSDRPNEKLFF	TRBV6-1	few	TRBJ1-4	-
TGTGCCAGCAGCCAAAAGACAGTTTTGGCCGGGGAGCTGTTTTTT	CASSQKTVLAGELFF	TRBV3-1/TRBV3-2	once	TRBJ2-2	-
TGTGCCAGCAGCGCATCAACCGGGGCCAACGTCCTGACTTTC	CASSASTGANVLTF	TRBV9	-	TRBJ2-6	-
TGTGCCTGTCCTCCCCCGGGACATAACACCGGGGAGCTGTTTTTT	CACPPPGHNTGELFF	TRBV30	-	TRBJ2-2	-
TGTGCCAGCAGGCCGGGACAGGGGAACTCTGGGGCCAACGTCCTGACTTTC	CASRPGQGNSGANVLTF	TRBV2	once	TRBJ2-6	TRBD1
TGCGCCAGCAGCGGCCGGGACTCTACAAGCTCCTACGAGCAGTACTTC	CASSGRDSTSSYEQYF	TRBV5-1	-	TRBJ2-7	-
TGTGCCAGCAGTTTAAACAACCGGGGAAACAGCTACGAGCAGTACTTC	CASSLNNRGNSYEQYF	TRBV28	once	TRBJ2-7	-
TGTGCCTGGAACTTGCGGGCACACTCCTACGAGCAGTACTTC	CAWNLRAHSYEQYF	TRBV30	-	TRBJ2-7	-
TGTGCCAGCAGCGACCGGGACAGGGTCACTGAAGCTTTCTTT	CASSDRDRVTEAFF	TRBV7-8	-	TRBJ1-1	TRBD1
TGTGCCAGTAGTATTCTGGGGGAAGGGGAAAAACTGTTTTTT	CASSILGEGEKLFF	TRBV19	-	TRBJ1-4	-
TGTGCCAGCAACAGTCGGGATGGGAGTGGGGATGAGCAGTTCTTC	CASNSRDGSGDEQFF	TRBV5-4	few	TRBJ2-1	-
TGTGCCAGCTCGTACAGGGGGGGAAACACTGAAGCTTTCTTT	CASSYRGGNTEAFF	TRBV18	few	TRBJ1-1	TRBD1